This T cell receptor beta chain was observed in a study of OX40 agonist ivuxolimab in advanced cancers. Study-wide context: Dose-escalation patients' cancers were hepatocellular carcinoma, melanoma, renal cell or head and neck cancer. Study-level results: Dosing at 0.1 to 3.0 mg/kg was accompanied by clonal expansion of CD4+ and CD8+ blood T cells by week 6. Partial responders treated at 0.1-3.0 mg/kg exhibited clonal expansion among the lowest measured. CD4+ T cells averaged fewer expanded clones than CD8+ T cells.

The data were produced by immunoSEQ multiplex PCR, yet TCRdb's version contains in-frame clones alone and is incomplete. The profile shows around 50,000 clones, 80% to 90% of them singletons. This CDR3 is built from 15 residues. Germline V gene sequence: CDR1 SGHDT, CDR2 YYEEEE. After removal of 6 bases from V and 7 bases from J, the junction contained 6 bases not matched to a gene. As for this clone: Its antigen is currently unknown.

The chain links TRBV5-6 to TRBJ2-1; 14 positions agree with TRBD2. This specimen consisted of CD4+ or CD8+ T cells sorted from blood, obtained in a trial of the OX40 agonist ivuxolimab. This receptor was taken from an adult with an advanced solid tumor such as melanoma, head and neck, liver or kidney cancer. The CDR3 region has the DNA TGTGCCAGCACCCCGGGACTAGCGGGAGATAATGAGCAGTTCTTC. Translating it yields CASTPGLAGDNEQFF.